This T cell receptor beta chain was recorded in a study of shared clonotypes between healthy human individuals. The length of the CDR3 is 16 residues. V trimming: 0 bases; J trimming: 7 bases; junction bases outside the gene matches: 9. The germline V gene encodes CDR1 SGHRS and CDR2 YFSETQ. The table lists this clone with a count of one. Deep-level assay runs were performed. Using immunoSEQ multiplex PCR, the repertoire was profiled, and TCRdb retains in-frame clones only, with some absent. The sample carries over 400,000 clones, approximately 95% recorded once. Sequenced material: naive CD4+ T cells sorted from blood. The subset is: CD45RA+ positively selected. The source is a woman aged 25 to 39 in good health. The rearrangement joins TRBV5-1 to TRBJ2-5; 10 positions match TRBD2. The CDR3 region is CASSLVASGSSGTQYF. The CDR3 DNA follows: TGCGCCAGCAGCTTGGTGGCTAGCGGGAGTTCAGGGACCCAGTACTTC.